This T cell receptor (beta chain) was profiled in a study of cytomegalovirus exposure and HLA in healthy donors (dated by TCRdb to 2017 to 2019). For context, the study as a whole: The 650 to 800 repertoires of the first cohort and the 95 to 150 validation repertoires were produced on the same platform, according to a later analysis. In addition to the first cohort of around 670 subjects, a separate validation cohort of 120 different subjects was used. The study was designed to test whether signatures of past pathogen exposure could be identified by cataloging public T cell receptors. High-throughput TCR immunosequencing, statistical association of individual TCRs with disease status, and machine learning were combined to predict cytomegalovirus infection status.

Cut back by 6 bases and 9 bases, the V and J ends lie 13 bases apart. Taken from cysteine to phenylalanine, the CDR3 has 12 residues. Only CDR3 DNA is held: 36 bases, read in frame from base 1. The germline V gene encodes CDR1 SGDLS and CDR2 YYNGEE. Regarding this clone: The antigen it binds to is not known. No qualities accompany the bases; no much larger clone lies one base away.

Separate from the approximately 670-subject first cohort, the validation cohort of about 120 subjects was the group to which the donors belonged. What the work shows at the level of the full study, not this receptor alone: Cytomegalovirus status was reported to be diagnosed by the classifier with high specificity and sensitivity in both the original and validation cohorts. It was suggested by the authors that the approach could potentially be generalized to other disease states and immunological phenotypes. While some public TCRs were present in many individuals, most TCR sequences turned up only very rarely across donors. A later analysis found that TCRs clustered in the first cohort also tended to co-occur in the 120 validation repertoires, with approximately 95% of cluster scores above 0. A few of the identified cytomegalovirus-associated TCR beta chains were confirmed in vitro to be specific for cytomegalovirus antigens. The validation cohort had no HLA typing available for a later analysis, so co-occurrence within that cohort was assessed over all 130 or so repertoires. In the study, 150 to 200 TCR beta chains were listed as associated with cytomegalovirus.

The protocol used for the library was the immunoSEQ multiplex PCR assay. Turning to the authors' computational methods: A statistical classification framework was built to diagnose cytomegalovirus status from the catalog of TCR beta chain sequences. TCRdb mirrors the immuneACCESS table, restricted to in-frame sequences. Some clones are absent from its copies; in checked studies, under half trace to an unresolved V gene, and the reason for the others is unknown. Clone size and V and J calls were adopted from that table, with D and trimming inferred from the DNA. The sample table holds 200,000 to 250,000 clones, of which more than 75% were seen once. The ten largest clones add up to 2% of the sample.

Sequenced input: PBMCs. The receptor chain draws on TRBV9 and TRBJ2-1, with TRBD2 tentatively as D gene (5 bases match). The TCR comes from a woman aged 18-29 years in good health and CMV-seropositive. The CDR3 region: CASNPGGTEQFF. The DNA sequence is given as TGTGCCAGCAACCCAGGAGGTACTGAGCAGTTCTTC.